This T cell receptor beta chain was retrieved from a study of Ad26.COV2.S vaccination and SARS-CoV-2 variants. Indicated treatment: about 20 received Ad26.COV2.S at low or high dose, single or two shots; several received placebo; per-sample allocation not given. Samples came from day 63 after the first vaccine or placebo injection. Assay: immunoSEQ multiplex PCR; the TCRdb copy retains only in-frame clones and omits some. Of roughly 500,000 clones in the sample, around nine tenths were seen once. Germline V lookup: CDR1 SNHLY, CDR2 FYNNEI. Trimming left V 7 bases short and J 7 bases short, with 13 bases between. The CDR3 covers 13 residues.

The sample was peripheral blood, taken in a trial of Ad26.COV2.S vaccine versus placebo. V usage is TRBV2 and J usage is TRBJ2-2; no clear D gene. The clonotype originates from a person aged 18-60 years who received the Ad26.COV2.S COVID-19 vaccine or a placebo. The CDR3 DNA reads TGTGCCAGCATGGGGTCCCGGGTCGGGGAGCTGTTTTTT. The encoded protein is CASMGSRVGELFF.